The rows below give T cell receptor beta chains drawn from one sample of a study of blood T cells in healthy people across ages. MiXCR, run by TCRdb on the 5' RACE reads, gives a single entry per CDR3 protein. The profile shows about 670,000 distinct CDR3 sequences, approximately 40% of them singletons. Sequencing was carried out using blood. The receptors were gathered from a man at least 80 years old in good health. Both conserved end residues are part of each CDR3. Fields, in order: V gene, clone size, J gene, D gene, CDR3 protein, CDR3 DNA. D genes are given only for firm matches. Expanded clones get a size class; other rows say once, few or many, or leave the size out.

TRBV6-2/TRBV6-3	NA	TRBJ2-1	TRBD1	CASKKQGAIYNEQFF	TGTGCCAGCAAAAAACAGGGGGCTATATACAATGAGCAGTTCTTC
TRBV9	NA	TRBJ2-3	NA	CASSLRLAAVQYF	TGTGCCAGCAGCTTACGTTTGGCGGCGGTGCAGTATTTT
TRBV20-1	few	TRBJ2-5	TRBD2	CSARSALAGDETQYF	TGCAGTGCTAGGTCGGCGCTAGCGGGGGACGAGACCCAGTACTTC
TRBV13	once	TRBJ2-7	NA	CASSLMPSFDEQYF	TGTGCCAGCAGCTTAATGCCTAGTTTTGACGAGCAGTACTTC
TRBV2	NA	TRBJ2-3	NA	CASPEGDTQYF	TGTGCCAGCCCTGAGGGGGATACGCAGTATTTT
TRBV20-1	NA	TRBJ1-5	NA	CSARAPEHGNQPQHF	TGCAGTGCTAGAGCCCCCGAGCATGGCAATCAGCCCCAGCATTTT
TRBV9	NA	TRBJ2-3	TRBD2	CASSVRAGGVSDTQYF	TGTGCCAGCAGCGTAAGAGCGGGGGGCGTCTCAGATACGCAGTATTTT
TRBV7-2	NA	TRBJ2-1	TRBD2	CASGYRGGSYNEQFF	TGTGCCAGCGGCTACCGGGGGGGCTCCTACAATGAGCAGTTCTTC
TRBV25-1	few	TRBJ2-3	NA	CASSPLGLTDTQYF	TGTGCCAGCAGTCCCCTGGGCCTCACAGATACGCAGTATTTT
TRBV28	NA	TRBJ2-7	NA	CASSLETGRLSYEQYF	TGTGCCAGCAGTTTGGAGACAGGGAGGCTCTCCTACGAGCAGTACTTC
TRBV29-1	many	TRBJ2-1	NA	CSVGRDLAEQFF	TGCAGCGTAGGCCGGGACTTGGCTGAGCAGTTCTTC
TRBV24-1	few	TRBJ2-1	NA	CATSGGNSYNEQFF	TGTGCCACCAGTGGGGGTAATTCCTACAATGAGCAGTTCTTC
TRBV7-2	many	TRBJ2-4	TRBD2	CASSFGRGGKNIQYF	TGTGCCAGCAGCTTTGGGCGGGGGGGCAAAAACATTCAGTACTTC
TRBV6-2/TRBV6-3	few	TRBJ2-5	NA	CASIGNLRETQYF	TGTGCCAGCATTGGAAATTTGCGAGAGACCCAGTACTTC
TRBV2	NA	TRBJ2-5	TRBD2	CASGTSGMRSNEQYF	TGTGCCAGCGGGACTAGCGGAATGAGGTCCAATGAGCAGTACTTC
TRBV30	few	TRBJ2-5	NA	CAWSRGRQETQYF	TGTGCCTGGAGTAGGGGGAGACAAGAGACCCAGTACTTC
TRBV3-1	NA	TRBJ2-7	NA	CASSQDGGAWDEQYF	TGTGCCAGCAGCCAAGATGGGGGTGCATGGGACGAGCAGTACTTC
TRBV7-2	NA	TRBJ2-1	NA	CASSDGDALAGYNEQFF	TGTGCCAGCAGCGATGGGGACGCTTTAGCTGGTTACAATGAGCAGTTCTTC
TRBV7-3	few	TRBJ2-1	NA	CASSLPPRFF	TGTGCCAGCAGCTTACCTCCGCGGTTCTTC
TRBV21-1	NA	TRBJ2-3	NA	CASSKRGLAGHTDTQYF	TGTGCCAGCAGCAAACGAGGACTAGCGGGGCACACAGATACGCAGTATTTT
TRBV11-2	few	TRBJ2-7	NA	CASSLEGIRTYEQYF	TGTGCCAGCAGCTTAGAGGGCATACGGACCTACGAGCAGTACTTC
TRBV4-2	NA	TRBJ2-7	NA	CASSQVGSSYEQYF	TGTGCCAGCAGCCAAGTCGGTAGCTCCTACGAGCAGTACTTC
TRBV7-3	NA	TRBJ2-3	TRBD1	CASSSHPGQGYTDTQYF	TGTGCCAGCAGCTCCCACCCCGGACAGGGGTACACAGATACGCAGTATTTT
TRBV20-1	NA	TRBJ2-7	TRBD1	CSAGTDRITYEQYF	TGCAGTGCTGGGACGGACAGGATCACCTACGAGCAGTACTTC
TRBV29-1	few	TRBJ1-5	TRBD1	CSVDTGGYGQPQHF	TGCAGCGTGGACACAGGGGGCTACGGTCAGCCCCAGCATTTT
TRBV19	NA	TRBJ2-3	NA	CASSDWPGSGDTQYF	TGTGCCAGTTCCGATTGGCCCGGGTCGGGAGATACGCAGTATTTT
TRBV2	many	TRBJ2-5	NA	CASETGQETQYF	TGTGCCAGCGAGACAGGCCAAGAGACCCAGTACTTC
TRBV20-1	NA	TRBJ2-3	TRBD2	CSAPALAQHTDTQYF	TGCAGTGCCCCGGCACTAGCGCAACACACAGATACGCAGTATTTT
TRBV9	many	TRBJ2-1	TRBD2	CASSPGTSGNNEQFF	TGTGCCAGCAGTCCCGGGACTAGCGGGAACAATGAGCAGTTCTTC
TRBV6-2/TRBV6-3	NA	TRBJ2-7	TRBD1	CASSPYSRTGNYEQYF	TGTGCCAGCAGCCCCTACTCACGGACAGGGAACTACGAGCAGTACTTC